Listed below are T cell receptor beta chains from one sample, sequenced in a study of CD8 T cells in Susac syndrome. In TCRdb, the immunoSEQ multiplex PCR reads were re-called with MiXCR into one record per CDR3 protein. This sample has roughly 170,000 distinct CDR3 sequences, with under 95% found just once. Sequencing was performed on CD4+ T cells from PBMCs. The origin of the receptors is a human donor with multiple sclerosis. Both conserved end residues are part of each CDR3. Fields, in order: D gene, J gene, V gene, clone size, CDR3 DNA, CDR3 protein. D genes are given only for firm matches. Not all rows give a size; the values are once, few, many and, for expanded clones, a class.

d_gene: -; j_gene: TRBJ2-1; v_gene: TRBV20-1; abundance: -; CDR3nt: TGCAGCGGATTGGGGATCCACAATGAGCAGTTCTTC; CDR3aa: CSGLGIHNEQFF
d_gene: TRBD1; j_gene: TRBJ2-5; v_gene: TRBV6-5; abundance: few; CDR3nt: TGTGCCAGCAGTTGGACAGGGAAAGAGACCCAGTACTTC; CDR3aa: CASSWTGKETQYF
d_gene: TRBD1; j_gene: TRBJ1-1; v_gene: TRBV6-1; abundance: -; CDR3nt: TGTGCCAGCAGTGAACACAGGGGGGACACTGAAGCTTTCTTT; CDR3aa: CASSEHRGDTEAFF
d_gene: -; j_gene: TRBJ2-7; v_gene: TRBV4-1; abundance: -; CDR3nt: TGCGCCAGCAGCCAAGATGGTATTGGCAGGCCCTACGAGCAGTACTTC; CDR3aa: CASSQDGIGRPYEQYF
d_gene: -; j_gene: TRBJ2-4; v_gene: TRBV28; abundance: -; CDR3nt: TGTGCCAGCAGTTCAGACCCCTTAAACATTCAGTACTTC; CDR3aa: CASSSDPLNIQYF
d_gene: -; j_gene: TRBJ1-1; v_gene: TRBV12-3/TRBV12-4; abundance: few; CDR3nt: TGTGCCAGCAGTTTACGGGGTCCGAACACTGAAGCTTTCTTT; CDR3aa: CASSLRGPNTEAFF
d_gene: TRBD2; j_gene: TRBJ2-7; v_gene: TRBV5-1; abundance: -; CDR3nt: TGCGCCAGCAGCTTGGGGATAGCGGGGACATACGAGCAGTACTTC; CDR3aa: CASSLGIAGTYEQYF
d_gene: -; j_gene: TRBJ2-5; v_gene: TRBV30; abundance: -; CDR3nt: TGTGCCTGGAGTGGACGAGGGCAAGAGACCCAGTACTTC; CDR3aa: CAWSGRGQETQYF
d_gene: -; j_gene: TRBJ1-1; v_gene: TRBV19; abundance: -; CDR3nt: TGTGCCAGTAGTATGTCCCTTGGGACTGAAGCTTTCTTT; CDR3aa: CASSMSLGTEAFF
d_gene: TRBD2; j_gene: TRBJ2-5; v_gene: TRBV20-1; abundance: -; CDR3nt: TGCAGTGCTATACTAGCGGGGACCCAAGAGACCCAGTACTTC; CDR3aa: CSAILAGTQETQYF
d_gene: TRBD1; j_gene: TRBJ1-1; v_gene: TRBV30; abundance: -; CDR3nt: TGTGCCTGGGGACAGGTCTCTCTGAACACTGAAGCTTTCTTT; CDR3aa: CAWGQVSLNTEAFF
d_gene: TRBD2; j_gene: TRBJ2-1; v_gene: TRBV24-1; abundance: -; CDR3nt: TGTGCCACCAGTGTCCCGGACGCGGGGGTAAATGAGCAGTTCTTC; CDR3aa: CATSVPDAGVNEQFF
d_gene: -; j_gene: TRBJ2-1; v_gene: TRBV14; abundance: -; CDR3nt: TGTGCCAGCAGCCCCAGAGCAGGCGACAATGAGCAGTTCTTC; CDR3aa: CASSPRAGDNEQFF
d_gene: TRBD1; j_gene: TRBJ2-7; v_gene: TRBV12-5; abundance: -; CDR3nt: TGTGCTGGCGCCTCGGACAGGATCACCTACGAGCAGTACTTC; CDR3aa: CAGASDRITYEQYF
d_gene: TRBD2; j_gene: TRBJ2-5; v_gene: TRBV6-2/TRBV6-3; abundance: -; CDR3nt: TGTGCCAGCAGTTACCGGGCTAGCGGGAGGGGAGAGACCCAGTACTTC; CDR3aa: CASSYRASGRGETQYF
d_gene: TRBD1; j_gene: TRBJ1-5; v_gene: TRBV5-1; abundance: -; CDR3nt: TGCGCCAGCAGCTTGTCTACAGGGGCCGGTCAGCCCCAGCATTTT; CDR3aa: CASSLSTGAGQPQHF
d_gene: TRBD1; j_gene: TRBJ2-7; v_gene: TRBV10-3; abundance: -; CDR3nt: TGTGCCATCGCCTCGGGGACAGGGAATGTCAACGAGCAGTACTTC; CDR3aa: CAIASGTGNVNEQYF
d_gene: -; j_gene: TRBJ1-1; v_gene: TRBV9; abundance: -; CDR3nt: TGTGCCAGCCAGAACAACATAGGGACTGAAGCTTTCTTT; CDR3aa: CASQNNIGTEAFF
d_gene: -; j_gene: TRBJ2-7; v_gene: TRBV7-9; abundance: -; CDR3nt: TGTGCCAGCAGCTTAGAATCCGGCAGGGACGAGCAGTACTTC; CDR3aa: CASSLESGRDEQYF
d_gene: TRBD1; j_gene: TRBJ1-2; v_gene: TRBV2; abundance: -; CDR3nt: TGTGCCAGCAGCGAACAGGGGGCCGTCTATGGCTACACCTTC; CDR3aa: CASSEQGAVYGYTF
d_gene: -; j_gene: TRBJ1-1; v_gene: TRBV7-2; abundance: -; CDR3nt: TGTGCCAGCAGCTTAAATGGTAGGAACACTGAAGCTTTCTTT; CDR3aa: CASSLNGRNTEAFF
d_gene: -; j_gene: TRBJ2-5; v_gene: TRBV5-8; abundance: few; CDR3nt: TGTGCCAGCAGCTTGTCCCAGCAAGAGACCCAGTACTTC; CDR3aa: CASSLSQQETQYF
d_gene: TRBD1; j_gene: TRBJ2-5; v_gene: TRBV27; abundance: -; CDR3nt: TGTGCCAGCTCCCCCTTCGGACAGGGAGAGACCCAGTACTTC; CDR3aa: CASSPFGQGETQYF
d_gene: -; j_gene: TRBJ2-7; v_gene: TRBV19; abundance: -; CDR3nt: TGTGCCAGTAGTGTCGAGGGCTGGAAGGGGCCCTACGAGCAGTACTTC; CDR3aa: CASSVEGWKGPYEQYF
d_gene: TRBD2; j_gene: TRBJ2-5; v_gene: TRBV7-2; abundance: -; CDR3nt: TGTGCCAGCAGCTTCCTAGCGGGAGGGCGGGAGACCCAGTACTTC; CDR3aa: CASSFLAGGRETQYF
d_gene: -; j_gene: TRBJ1-2; v_gene: TRBV15; abundance: -; CDR3nt: TGTGCCACCAGCCTCGGACAGAACTATGGCTACACCTTC; CDR3aa: CATSLGQNYGYTF
d_gene: -; j_gene: TRBJ2-7; v_gene: TRBV14; abundance: -; CDR3nt: TGTGCCAGCAGCCACCGGACCCAAGTTTTGGAGCAGTACTTC; CDR3aa: CASSHRTQVLEQYF
d_gene: -; j_gene: TRBJ2-5; v_gene: TRBV27; abundance: -; CDR3nt: TGTGCCAGCAGTTTAATGGCTCAACAAGAGGCCCAGTACTTC; CDR3aa: CASSLMAQQEAQYF
d_gene: -; j_gene: TRBJ2-7; v_gene: TRBV6-2/TRBV6-3; abundance: -; CDR3nt: TGTGCCAGCAGTCGCGCGGGACACCCGAACTCCTACGAGCAGTACTTC; CDR3aa: CASSRAGHPNSYEQYF
d_gene: -; j_gene: TRBJ1-2; v_gene: TRBV7-2; abundance: -; CDR3nt: TGTGCCAGCAGGTATCGGACTGACTATGGCTACACCTTC; CDR3aa: CASRYRTDYGYTF
d_gene: -; j_gene: TRBJ1-1; v_gene: TRBV12-3/TRBV12-4; abundance: -; CDR3nt: TGTGCCAGCAGTTCGGACAGTACAGCTGAAGCTTTCTTT; CDR3aa: CASSSDSTAEAFF
d_gene: -; j_gene: TRBJ1-1; v_gene: TRBV18; abundance: few; CDR3nt: TGTGCCAGCTCTCTAGGGCAGAACACTGAAGCTTTCTTT; CDR3aa: CASSLGQNTEAFF
d_gene: -; j_gene: TRBJ2-4; v_gene: TRBV2; abundance: -; CDR3nt: TGTGCCAGCAGTGCTGAGACCAAAAACATTCAGTACTTC; CDR3aa: CASSAETKNIQYF
d_gene: -; j_gene: TRBJ1-4; v_gene: TRBV29-1; abundance: -; CDR3nt: TGCAGCGTTGGAGAAGGCGAAAAACTGTTTTTT; CDR3aa: CSVGEGEKLFF
d_gene: -; j_gene: TRBJ1-1; v_gene: TRBV23-1; abundance: -; CDR3nt: TGCGCCAGCAGTCAATCCCCCTCCGGGAACACTGAAGCTTTCTTT; CDR3aa: CASSQSPSGNTEAFF
d_gene: -; j_gene: TRBJ1-5; v_gene: TRBV4-3; abundance: -; CDR3nt: TGCGCCAGCAGCCAGGAAGAAGGGGTTCAGCCCCAGCATTTT; CDR3aa: CASSQEEGVQPQHF
d_gene: -; j_gene: TRBJ1-6; v_gene: TRBV6-5; abundance: -; CDR3nt: TGTGCCAGCAGTGGACCGGACAGCGCTAATTCACCCCTCCACTTT; CDR3aa: CASSGPDSANSPLHF
d_gene: -; j_gene: TRBJ2-7; v_gene: TRBV5-6; abundance: -; CDR3nt: TGTGCCAGCAGCTTGGTCGGCACCGGCGAGCAGTACTTC; CDR3aa: CASSLVGTGEQYF
d_gene: -; j_gene: TRBJ1-1; v_gene: TRBV15; abundance: -; CDR3nt: TGTGCCACCAGCAGAGAAGGTAGTTTGGCTGAAGCTTTCTTT; CDR3aa: CATSREGSLAEAFF
d_gene: TRBD1; j_gene: TRBJ1-2; v_gene: TRBV4-2; abundance: -; CDR3nt: TGTGCCAGCAGCCACGTAGACAGGGTAGATGGCTACACCTTC; CDR3aa: CASSHVDRVDGYTF
d_gene: -; j_gene: TRBJ2-1; v_gene: TRBV29-1; abundance: -; CDR3nt: TGCAGCGCTCAAGAGGGGGTTGGTGAGCAGTTCTTC; CDR3aa: CSAQEGVGEQFF
d_gene: -; j_gene: TRBJ1-4; v_gene: TRBV25-1; abundance: -; CDR3nt: TGTGCCAGCAGTGAATCGACAGGCCCTATTGAAAAACTGTTTTTT; CDR3aa: CASSESTGPIEKLFF
d_gene: -; j_gene: TRBJ1-5; v_gene: TRBV2; abundance: -; CDR3nt: TGTGCCAGCAGTGATGCAGGGAGAGATCAGCCCCAGCATTTT; CDR3aa: CASSDAGRDQPQHF
d_gene: -; j_gene: TRBJ1-5; v_gene: TRBV7-3; abundance: -; CDR3nt: TGTGCCAGCAGCCCGGGGGATAATCAGCCCCAGCATTTT; CDR3aa: CASSPGDNQPQHF
d_gene: TRBD1; j_gene: TRBJ1-2; v_gene: TRBV2; abundance: -; CDR3nt: TGTGCCAGCAGTGCCGGGACAGGGATTGGCTACACCTTC; CDR3aa: CASSAGTGIGYTF
d_gene: TRBD2; j_gene: TRBJ2-3; v_gene: TRBV19; abundance: -; CDR3nt: TGTGCCAGTAGTATACAGCGGGGGGGCCCAGATACGCAGTATTTT; CDR3aa: CASSIQRGGPDTQYF
d_gene: -; j_gene: TRBJ2-4; v_gene: TRBV30; abundance: -; CDR3nt: TGTGCCTGGAGTGCGGTACGGCTAGCCAAAAACATTCAGTACTTC; CDR3aa: CAWSAVRLAKNIQYF
d_gene: TRBD2; j_gene: TRBJ2-7; v_gene: TRBV27; abundance: -; CDR3nt: TGTGCCAGCAGTTTTGCCACTAGCGGCTCCTACGAGCAGTACTTC; CDR3aa: CASSFATSGSYEQYF
d_gene: TRBD1; j_gene: TRBJ1-1; v_gene: TRBV12-3/TRBV12-4; abundance: -; CDR3nt: TGTGCCAGCAGTTTAGGGGGGACAGGGGGGAAGAAAGCTTTCTTT; CDR3aa: CASSLGGTGGKKAFF
d_gene: TRBD2; j_gene: TRBJ2-5; v_gene: TRBV10-1; abundance: -; CDR3nt: TGCGCCAGCAGTGACCAGGCGGGAGTTGGAGAGACCCAGTACTTC; CDR3aa: CASSDQAGVGETQYF
d_gene: TRBD1; j_gene: TRBJ2-2; v_gene: TRBV9; abundance: -; CDR3nt: TGTGCCAGCAGCGTGGGGACAGCCAGCACCGGGGAGCTGTTTTTT; CDR3aa: CASSVGTASTGELFF
d_gene: TRBD1; j_gene: TRBJ1-5; v_gene: TRBV30; abundance: -; CDR3nt: TGTGCCTGGAGCGAGGACAGGGGACAGCCCCAGCATTTT; CDR3aa: CAWSEDRGQPQHF
d_gene: TRBD2; j_gene: TRBJ2-1; v_gene: TRBV3-1; abundance: -; CDR3nt: TGTGCCAGCAGCCCCGTTGGGGGGGGTGAGCAGTTCTTC; CDR3aa: CASSPVGGGEQFF
d_gene: -; j_gene: TRBJ1-2; v_gene: TRBV30; abundance: -; CDR3nt: TGTGCCTGGAGTCCCGGGCCTAGGGGCGGCTACACCTTC; CDR3aa: CAWSPGPRGGYTF